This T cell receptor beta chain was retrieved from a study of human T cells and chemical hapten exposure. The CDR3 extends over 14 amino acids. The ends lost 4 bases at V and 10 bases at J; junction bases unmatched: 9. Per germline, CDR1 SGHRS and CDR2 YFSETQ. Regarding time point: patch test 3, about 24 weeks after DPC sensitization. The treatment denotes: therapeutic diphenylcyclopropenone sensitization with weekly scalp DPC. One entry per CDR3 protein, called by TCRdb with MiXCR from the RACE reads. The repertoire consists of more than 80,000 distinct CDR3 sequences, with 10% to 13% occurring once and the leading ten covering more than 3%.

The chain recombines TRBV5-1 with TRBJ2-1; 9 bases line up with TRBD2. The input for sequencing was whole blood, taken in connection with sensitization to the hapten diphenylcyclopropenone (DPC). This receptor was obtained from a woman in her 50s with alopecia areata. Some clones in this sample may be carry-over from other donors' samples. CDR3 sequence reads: CASSPSGRREEQFF. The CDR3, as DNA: TGCGCCAGCAGCCCCAGCGGGAGGAGGGAGGAGCAGTTCTTC.